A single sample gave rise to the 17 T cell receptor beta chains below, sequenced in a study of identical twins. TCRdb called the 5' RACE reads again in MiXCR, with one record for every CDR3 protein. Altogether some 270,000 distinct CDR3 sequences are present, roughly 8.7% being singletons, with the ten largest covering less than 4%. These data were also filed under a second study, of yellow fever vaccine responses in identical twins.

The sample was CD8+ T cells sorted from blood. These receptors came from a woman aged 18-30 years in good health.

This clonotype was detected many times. CDR3 DNA: TGTGCCAGCAGCCATGGACCGGGAGTGGAGGGCTACACCTTC. Protein: CASSHGPGVEGYTF. V usage is TRBV4-2 and J usage is TRBJ1-2, with D uncertain. V lost 3 bases and J 8 bases, leaving 16 bases between the germline ends. Germline V gene lookup returns CDR1 LGHNA and CDR2 YNFKEQ. This CDR3 is 14 amino acids long.

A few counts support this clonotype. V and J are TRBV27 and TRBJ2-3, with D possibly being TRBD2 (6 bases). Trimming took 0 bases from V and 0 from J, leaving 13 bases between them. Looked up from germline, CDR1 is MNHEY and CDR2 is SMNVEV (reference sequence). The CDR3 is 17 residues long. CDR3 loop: CASSLSPRGISTDTQYF. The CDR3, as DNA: TGTGCCAGCAGTTTATCGCCCCGCGGGATAAGCACAGATACGCAGTATTTT.

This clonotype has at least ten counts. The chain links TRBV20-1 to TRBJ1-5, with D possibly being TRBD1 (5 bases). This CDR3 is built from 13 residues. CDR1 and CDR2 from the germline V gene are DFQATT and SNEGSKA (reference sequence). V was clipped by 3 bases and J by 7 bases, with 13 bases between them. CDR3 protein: CSARGGGSQPQHF. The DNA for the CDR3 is TGCAGTGCTAGGGGCGGGGGGTCACAGCCCCAGCATTTT.

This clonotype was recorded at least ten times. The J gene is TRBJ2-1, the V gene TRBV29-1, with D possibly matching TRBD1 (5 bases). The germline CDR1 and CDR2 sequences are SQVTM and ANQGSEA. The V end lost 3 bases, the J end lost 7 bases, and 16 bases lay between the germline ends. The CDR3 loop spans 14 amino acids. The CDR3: CSVDVSGKENEQFF. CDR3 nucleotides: TGCAGCGTTGATGTCTCAGGGAAGGAGAATGAGCAGTTCTTC.

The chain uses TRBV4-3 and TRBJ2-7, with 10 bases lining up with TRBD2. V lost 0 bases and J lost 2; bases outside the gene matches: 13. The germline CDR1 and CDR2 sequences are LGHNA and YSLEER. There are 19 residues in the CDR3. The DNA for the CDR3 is TGCGCCAGCAGCCAAGATAGGAGTCCTAGCGGGAGTCTAGCCTACGAGCAGTACTTC. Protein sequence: CASSQDRSPSGSLAYEQYF.

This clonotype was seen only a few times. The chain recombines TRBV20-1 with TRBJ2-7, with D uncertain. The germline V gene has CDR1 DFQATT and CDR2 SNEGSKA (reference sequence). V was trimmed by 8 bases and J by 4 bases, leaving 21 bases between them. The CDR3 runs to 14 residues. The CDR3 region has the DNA TGCAGTCCATCTACGGACCTAAACTTGTACGAGCAGTACTTC. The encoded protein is CSPSTDLNLYEQYF.

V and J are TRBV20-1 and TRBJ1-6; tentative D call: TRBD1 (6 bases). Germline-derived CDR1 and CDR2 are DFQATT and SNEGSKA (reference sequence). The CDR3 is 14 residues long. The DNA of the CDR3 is TGCAGAGCTGACGATGGGACAAACAAGCTACCCCTCCACTTT. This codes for CRADDGTNKLPLHF.

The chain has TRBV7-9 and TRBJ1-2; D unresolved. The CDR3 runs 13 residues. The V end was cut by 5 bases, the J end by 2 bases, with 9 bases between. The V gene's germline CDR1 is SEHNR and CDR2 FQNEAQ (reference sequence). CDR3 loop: CASSLNMNYGYTF. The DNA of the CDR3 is TGTGCCAGCAGCCTAAACATGAACTATGGCTACACCTTC.

The CDR3 here is CATLLLARQGNEQFF. CDR3 sequence (DNA): TGTGCCACGCTACTACTAGCGCGTCAAGGGAATGAGCAGTTCTTC. The V gene is TRBV2, the J gene TRBJ2-1, with 7 bases that match TRBD2. The CDR3 runs 15 residues. Trimming removed 10 bases from V and 7 bases from J; junction bases left unmatched: 16. CDR1 SNHLY and CDR2 FYNNEI come from the germline V gene.

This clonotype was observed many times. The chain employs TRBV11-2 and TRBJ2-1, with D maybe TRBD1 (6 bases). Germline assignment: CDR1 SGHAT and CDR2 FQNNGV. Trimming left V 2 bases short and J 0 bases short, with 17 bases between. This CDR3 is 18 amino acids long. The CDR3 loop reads CASSLWDNSFSSYNEQFF. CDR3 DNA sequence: TGTGCCAGCAGCTTATGGGACAATTCGTTCAGCTCCTACAATGAGCAGTTCTTC.

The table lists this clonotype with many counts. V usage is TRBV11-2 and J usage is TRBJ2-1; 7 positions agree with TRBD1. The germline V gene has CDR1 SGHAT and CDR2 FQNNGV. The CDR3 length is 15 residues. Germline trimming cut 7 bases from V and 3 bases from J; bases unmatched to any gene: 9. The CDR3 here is CASIKAGTDYNEQFF. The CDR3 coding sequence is TGTGCCAGCATCAAGGCCGGGACAGACTACAATGAGCAGTTCTTC. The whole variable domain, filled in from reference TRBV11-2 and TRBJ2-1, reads EAGVAQSPRYKIIEKRQSVAFWCNPISGHATLYWYQQILGQGPKLLIQFQNNGVVDDSQLPKDRFSAERLKGVDSTLKIQPAKLEDSAVYLCASIKAGTDYNEQFFGPGTRLTVL.

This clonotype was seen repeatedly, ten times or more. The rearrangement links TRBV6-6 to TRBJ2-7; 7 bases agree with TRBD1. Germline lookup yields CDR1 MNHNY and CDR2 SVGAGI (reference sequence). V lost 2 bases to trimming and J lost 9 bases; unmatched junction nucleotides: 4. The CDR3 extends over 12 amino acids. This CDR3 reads CASSYPRQGQYF. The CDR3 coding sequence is TGTGCCAGCAGTTACCCCCGACAGGGGCAGTACTTC.

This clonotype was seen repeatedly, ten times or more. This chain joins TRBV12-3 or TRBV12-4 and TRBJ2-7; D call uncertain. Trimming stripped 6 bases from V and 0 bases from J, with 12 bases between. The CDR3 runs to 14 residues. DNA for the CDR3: TGTGCCAGCAGGAGGCGGAGATACTCCTACGAGCAGTACTTC. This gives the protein CASRRRRYSYEQYF.

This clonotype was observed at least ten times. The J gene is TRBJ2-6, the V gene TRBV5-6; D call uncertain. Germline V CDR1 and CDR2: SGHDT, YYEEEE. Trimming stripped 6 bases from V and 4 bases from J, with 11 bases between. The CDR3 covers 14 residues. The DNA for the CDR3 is TGTGCCAGCACCTCCGAGTCCGGGGCCAACGTCCTGACTTTC. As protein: CASTSESGANVLTF.

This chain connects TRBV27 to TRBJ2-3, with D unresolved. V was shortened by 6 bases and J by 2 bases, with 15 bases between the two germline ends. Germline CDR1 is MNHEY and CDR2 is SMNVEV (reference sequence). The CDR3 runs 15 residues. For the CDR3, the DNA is TGTGCCAGCAGCTCTCGGGCCCGACCCACAGATACGCAGTATTTT. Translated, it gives CASSSRARPTDTQYF.

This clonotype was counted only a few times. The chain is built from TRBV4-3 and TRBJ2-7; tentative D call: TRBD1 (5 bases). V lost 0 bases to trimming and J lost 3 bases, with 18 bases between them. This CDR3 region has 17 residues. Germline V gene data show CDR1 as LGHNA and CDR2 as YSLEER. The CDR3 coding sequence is TGCGCCAGCAGCCAAGACCCATGGCAGGGAACTAACTACGAGCAGTACTTC. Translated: CASSQDPWQGTNYEQYF.

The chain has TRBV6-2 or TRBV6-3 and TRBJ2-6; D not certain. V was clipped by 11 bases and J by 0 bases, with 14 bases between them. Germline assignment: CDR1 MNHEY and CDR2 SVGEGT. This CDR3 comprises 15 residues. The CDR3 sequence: CAGQARRSGANVLTF. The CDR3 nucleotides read TGTGCCGGGCAGGCCAGACGCTCTGGGGCCAACGTCCTGACTTTC.